This T cell receptor beta chain was recorded in a study of CD8+CD57+ T cells in acquired aplastic anemia. Study-level information: The average for DNA from sorted CD4+ and CD8+ cells was about 3.3 ug.

The template for TCR beta VDJ and CDR3 sequence profiling was genomic DNA. Each CDR3 protein is one row after TCRdb ran MiXCR on the reads. Of around 400,000 distinct CDR3 sequences in the sample, 60% to 80% were seen once. V lost 6 bases and J lost 5, with 16 bases in between. CDR1 is SGHTA, CDR2 FQGTGA, per germline. There are 15 residues in the CDR3. The receptor was derived from a human donor in good health, serving as a control. The chain employs TRBV7-3 and TRBJ1-4, with D tentatively TRBD1 (5 bases). The source material was sorted CD4+, CD8+, or CD8+CD57+ T cells (not recorded which) from PBMCs. The CDR3 coding sequence is TGTGCCAGCAGGGGTCGCCAGGCAGGGAATGAAAAACTGTTTTTT. It specifies CASRGRQAGNEKLFF. The whole variable domain, remainder taken from reference TRBV7-3 and TRBJ1-4, is GAGVSQTPSNKVTEKGKYVELRCDPISGHTALYWYRQSLGQGPEFLIYFQGTGAADDSGLPNDRFFAVRPEGSVSTLKIQRTERGDSAVYLCASRGRQAGNEKLFFGSGTQLSVL.